This entry is about one TCR beta chain. The antigen is not known. The sample belongs to a study of T cell repertoires in cytomegalovirus infection. On the study more broadly: Public TCR beta signatures were indicative of both CMV infection and a matching HLA type. Study-wide findings and caveats: Predominance within the ex vivo response was attributable to HLA-C-restricted CMV-specific TCR beta clonotypes. Cumulative frequency (of public TCR beta family members) identified carriers of CMV plus the relevant HLA.

TCRdb reprocessed the reads via MiXCR and lists one record per CDR3 protein. The repertoire holds about 310,000 distinct CDR3 sequences, with roughly 17% as singletons. Trimming removed 1 base from V and 7 bases from J, with 5 bases in between. CDR1 MDHEN and CDR2 SYDVKM come from the germline V gene. This CDR3 comprises 12 residues. This TCR came from a human donor in good health (CMV status not recorded). Some clones in this sample may be carry-over from other donors' samples. The chain employs TRBV28 and TRBJ1-3; D gene unclear. What was sequenced was PBMCs. DNA for the CDR3: TGTGCCAGCAGTTTATTTAGCAACACCATATATTTT. It translates to CASSLFSNTIYF.